The entry below gives a single T cell receptor (beta chain) sequence along with its context. This sample was included in a study of CD8 T cells in Susac syndrome. RNA was extracted with the RNeasy kit, and a quantity of roughly 0.45 to 1 ug was reverse transcribed using random hexamers. MiXCR was run by TCRdb on the immunoSEQ multiplex PCR reads, yielding one entry per CDR3 protein. The profile covers roughly 140,000 distinct CDR3 sequences, with around 95% appearing a single time and 0.15% to 0.2% taken by the ten largest. Between the trimmed V and J ends, which lost 6 bases and 4 bases, there was a span of 12 bases. The germline CDR1 and CDR2 sequences are MNHEY and SVGAGI. The CDR3 is 13 residues long.

The sequencing input was CD4+ T cells from PBMCs. This sequence joins TRBV6-5 and TRBJ1-2; D perhaps matches TRBD1 (6 bases). This TCR was recovered from a human donor with Susac syndrome. CDR3: CASSGDNGYGYTF. CDR3 nucleotides: TGTGCCAGCAGCGGGGACAACGGCTATGGCTACACCTTC.